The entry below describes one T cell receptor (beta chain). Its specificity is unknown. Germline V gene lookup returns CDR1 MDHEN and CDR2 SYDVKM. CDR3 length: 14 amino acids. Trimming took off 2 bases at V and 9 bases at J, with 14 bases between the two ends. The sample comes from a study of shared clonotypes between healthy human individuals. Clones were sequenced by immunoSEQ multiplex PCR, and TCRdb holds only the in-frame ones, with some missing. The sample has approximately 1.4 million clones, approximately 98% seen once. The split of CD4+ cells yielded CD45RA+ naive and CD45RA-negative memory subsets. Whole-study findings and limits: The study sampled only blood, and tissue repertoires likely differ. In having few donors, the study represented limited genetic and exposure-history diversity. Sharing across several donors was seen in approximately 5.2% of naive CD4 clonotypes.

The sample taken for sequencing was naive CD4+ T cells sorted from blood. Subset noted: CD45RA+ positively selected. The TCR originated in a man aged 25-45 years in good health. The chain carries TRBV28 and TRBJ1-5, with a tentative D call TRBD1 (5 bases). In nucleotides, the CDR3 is TGTGCCAGCAGTTTACGGATTCTGGGGGGGCCCCAGCATTTT. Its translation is CASSLRILGGPQHF. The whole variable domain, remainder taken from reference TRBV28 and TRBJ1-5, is DVKVTQSSRYLVKRTGEKVFLECVQDMDHENMFWYRQDPGLGLRLIYFSYDVKMKEKGDIPEGYSVSREKKERFSLILESASTNQTSMYLCASSLRILGGPQHFGDGTRLSIL.